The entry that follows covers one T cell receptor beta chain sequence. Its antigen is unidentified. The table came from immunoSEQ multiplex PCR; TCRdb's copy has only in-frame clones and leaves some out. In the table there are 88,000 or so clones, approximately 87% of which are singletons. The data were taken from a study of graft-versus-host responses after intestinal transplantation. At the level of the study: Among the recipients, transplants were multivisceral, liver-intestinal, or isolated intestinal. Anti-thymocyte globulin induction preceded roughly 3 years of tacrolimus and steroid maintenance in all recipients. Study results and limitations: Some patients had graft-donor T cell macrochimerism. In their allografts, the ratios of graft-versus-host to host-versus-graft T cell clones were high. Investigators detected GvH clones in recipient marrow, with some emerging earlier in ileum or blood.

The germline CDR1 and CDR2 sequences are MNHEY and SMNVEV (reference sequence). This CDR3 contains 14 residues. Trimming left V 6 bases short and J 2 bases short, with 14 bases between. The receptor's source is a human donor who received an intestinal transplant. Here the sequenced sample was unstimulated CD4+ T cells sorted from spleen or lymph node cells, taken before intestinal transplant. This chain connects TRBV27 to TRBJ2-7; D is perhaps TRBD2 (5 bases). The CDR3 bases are TGTGCCAGCAGGCCGACGGGAACCCCCTACGAGCAGTACTTC. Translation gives CASRPTGTPYEQYF.